This is a list of T cell receptor beta chains from one sample in a study of radiotherapy plus CTLA-4 blockade in lung cancer. This table comes from immunoSEQ multiplex PCR, and its TCRdb copy is limited to in-frame clones, with some not included. The sample lists 65,000 to 95,000 clones, over 75% seen once, with 40% in the top ten. Here the sequenced sample was peripheral blood, taken from a patient treated with radiotherapy plus ipilimumab. These TCRs come from a human donor with non-small cell lung cancer that progressed on radiotherapy plus ipilimumab. CDR3s include the opening cysteine and the closing phenylalanine or tryptophan. The D gene is left open where the match is weak. The size of a clone is reported for some rows only, either as once, few or many, or as a class for expanded clones.

V	size	D	J	DNA	CDR3
TRBV14	.	.	TRBJ1-1	TGTGCCAGCAGCCCACGGGGGCTGACCACTGAAGCTTTCTTT	CASSPRGLTTEAFF
TRBV27	.	TRBD1	TRBJ1-1	TGTGCCAGCAGCCCAGGACAGGGGGGGACTGAAGCTTTCTTT	CASSPGQGGTEAFF
TRBV19	.	.	TRBJ1-5	TGTGCCAGTAGTATTAGTCGTGGGGGGCAGCACAATCAGCCCCAGCATTTT	CASSISRGGQHNQPQHF
TRBV29-1	once	.	TRBJ2-1	TGCAGCGTGCTCCGGGACTTTAACAATGAGCAGTTCTTC	CSVLRDFNNEQFF
TRBV2	.	.	TRBJ2-2	TGTGCCAGCAGTGACGGAGTCACCGGGGAGCTGTTTTTT	CASSDGVTGELFF
TRBV6-6	.	.	TRBJ1-1	TGTGCCAGCAGTAGTCAAAGCGGCACTGAAGCTTTCTTT	CASSSQSGTEAFF
TRBV30	.	TRBD2	TRBJ2-1	TGTGCCTGGACTAAAGGGACTAGTCGGGTCAAGGAGCAGTTCTTC	CAWTKGTSRVKEQFF
TRBV18	.	.	TRBJ2-1	TGTGCCAGCTCACCGGGCACTTACAATGAGCAGTTCTTC	CASSPGTYNEQFF
TRBV5-6	once	.	TRBJ1-1	TGTGCCAGCAGCTTGGCGACTGTGACAGGCCAGGTAGCTTTCTTT	CASSLATVTGQVAFF
TRBV2	.	.	TRBJ1-2	TGTGCCAGCAGGGAGGGACCGAACTATGGCTACACCTTC	CASREGPNYGYTF
TRBV2	.	TRBD1	TRBJ1-1	TGTGCCAGCATTTTGACAGGGACCAGGACTGAAGCTTTCTTT	CASILTGTRTEAFF
TRBV15	.	TRBD1	TRBJ2-5	TGTGCCACCAGCAGAGATTCAGGCAGGGGGGAGACCCAGTACTTC	CATSRDSGRGETQYF
TRBV27	.	.	TRBJ1-2	TGTGCCAGCAGCCCGGGGAGGGTCTATGGCTACACCTTC	CASSPGRVYGYTF
TRBV7-3	.	TRBD1	TRBJ2-5	TGTGCCAGCAGCCGACTGGGACAGGGCTCTAGGAGCCAAGAGACCCAGTACTTC	CASSRLGQGSRSQETQYF
TRBV5-1	.	TRBD1	TRBJ2-7	TGCGCCAGCAGCTCTACAGGGGGCTCCTACGAGCAGTACTTC	CASSSTGGSYEQYF
TRBV4-1	.	.	TRBJ2-2	TGCGCCAGCAGCGTGGGCGCCGGGGAGTTGTTTTTT	CASSVGAGELFF
TRBV19	once	.	TRBJ2-2	TGTGCCAGTAGAAAGGACGGCACCGGGGAGCTGTTTTTT	CASRKDGTGELFF
TRBV23-1	.	TRBD2	TRBJ2-7	TGCGCCAGCAGTCAAAGGGGACTAGTGTCCTACGAGCAGTACTTC	CASSQRGLVSYEQYF
TRBV27	.	TRBD2	TRBJ2-1	TGTGCCAGCAGCATAAATGGACTAGCGGGAGTTCCGGATGAGCAGTTCTTC	CASSINGLAGVPDEQFF
TRBV2	.	.	TRBJ2-4	TGTGCCAGCAGAATGACGCCCATTCAGTACTTC	CASRMTPIQYF
TRBV28	.	.	TRBJ2-7	TGTGCCAGCAGTTTATCAGGGCGGGGCGAGCAGTACTTC	CASSLSGRGEQYF
TRBV28	.	.	TRBJ2-7	TGTGCCAGCAGTTTGGGCGGCTACGAGCAGTACTTC	CASSLGGYEQYF
TRBV13	.	.	TRBJ2-5	TGTGCCAGCAGCTTATTAGATCGGGTCCAGTACTTC	CASSLLDRVQYF
TRBV29-1	.	.	TRBJ1-2	TGCAGCGTTCTCAAAAATACAGGCCCCGGCTACACCTTC	CSVLKNTGPGYTF
TRBV11-2	.	TRBD2	TRBJ2-3	TGTGCCAGCAGCTTAGATGGGGGGGGAAGCGGGAGTGATACGCAGTATTTT	CASSLDGGGSGSDTQYF
TRBV6-1	.	TRBD1	TRBJ1-5	TGTGCCAGCAGTGGAGACAGGGTCAATCAGCCCCAGCATTTT	CASSGDRVNQPQHF
TRBV14	.	.	TRBJ1-1	TGTGCCAGCAGCCAAGAATTTAGGGCCACTGAAGCTTTCTTT	CASSQEFRATEAFF
TRBV27	.	.	TRBJ2-5	TGTGCCAGCAAGGGTTCCAACCAAGAGACCCAGTACTTC	CASKGSNQETQYF
TRBV28	.	TRBD1	TRBJ2-2	TGTGCCAGCAGTTTTCCGGGACAGGGAACCGGGGAGCTGTTTTTT	CASSFPGQGTGELFF
TRBV28	.	TRBD1	TRBJ2-3	TGTGCCAGCCAGCCTACCGTGGGACAGGTCACAGATACGCAGTATTTT	CASQPTVGQVTDTQYF
TRBV30	.	.	TRBJ1-4	TGTGCCTGGAGTGCCTGGGGACGTAATGAAAAACTGTTTTTT	CAWSAWGRNEKLFF
TRBV2	.	TRBD2	TRBJ2-3	TGTGCCAGCAGTGAACGAGCGGGAGCAACAGATACGCAGTATTTT	CASSERAGATDTQYF
TRBV7-9	.	.	TRBJ2-5	TGTGCCCCCCCGGAAGAGACCCAGTACTTC	CAPPEETQYF
TRBV5-4	.	.	TRBJ2-4	TGTGCCAGCAGCTTGAGTCTACAGAAAAACATTCAGTACTTC	CASSLSLQKNIQYF
TRBV9	.	.	TRBJ2-1	TGTGCCAGCAGCGTATTGTCTACCGACTCCTACAATGAGCAGTTCTTC	CASSVLSTDSYNEQFF
TRBV6-6	.	.	TRBJ2-6	TGTGCCAGCAGTACGATAGGGTCTGGGGCCAACGTCCTGACTTTC	CASSTIGSGANVLTF
TRBV7-3	.	TRBD2	TRBJ2-1	TGTGCCAGCAGCTTAAGGGCGGGAGTTCGGTACAATGAGCAGTTCTTC	CASSLRAGVRYNEQFF
TRBV19	.	.	TRBJ1-1	TGTGCCAGTAAAGTGTCGTCAGCCACTGAAGCTTTCTTT	CASKVSSATEAFF
TRBV28	once	.	TRBJ1-4	TGTGCCAGCAGCCCGGACAGCCGTAATGAAAAACTGTTTTTT	CASSPDSRNEKLFF
TRBV7-8	.	.	TRBJ1-4	TGTGCCAGCAGCACAAACCCGGGGGCTACTAATGAAAAACTGTTTTTT	CASSTNPGATNEKLFF
TRBV30	.	.	TRBJ2-2	TGTGCCTGGAGTGTAATCGGTCTCGCCGGGTTGGGCACCGGGGAGCTGTTTTTT	CAWSVIGLAGLGTGELFF
TRBV28	.	TRBD2	TRBJ2-7	TGTGCCAGCACTGCGGGAGTCCTCTGGCCCTCCGAGCAGTACTTC	CASTAGVLWPSEQYF
TRBV7-8	.	TRBD2	TRBJ2-7	TGTGCCAGCAGCTTAGCCCTAGCGGGGATGGGCTACGAGCAGTACTTC	CASSLALAGMGYEQYF
TRBV6-6	once	TRBD1	TRBJ2-2	TGTGCCAGCAGTTTCCCGGGACAGCCTAACACCGGGGAGCTGTTTTTT	CASSFPGQPNTGELFF
TRBV2	.	.	TRBJ1-1	TGTGCCAGCAGACGAACAGCGGACACTGAAGCTTTCTTT	CASRRTADTEAFF
TRBV14	few	.	TRBJ2-7	TGTGCCAGCAGCCTAAACACCCTTGGCGAGCAGTACTTC	CASSLNTLGEQYF
TRBV10-3	few	.	TRBJ2-1	TGTGCCATCAGTGCCGGGGGGCTTAATGAGCAGTTCTTC	CAISAGGLNEQFF
TRBV28	.	.	TRBJ1-2	TGTGCCAGCAGAACTTGGGGCATAAACTATGGCTACACCTTC	CASRTWGINYGYTF
TRBV19	.	.	TRBJ2-2	TGTGCCAGTAGCCCATATCGGGGGGCCGGGAACGGGGAGCTGTTTTTT	CASSPYRGAGNGELFF
TRBV7-8	.	TRBD2	TRBJ2-5	TGTGCCAGCAGCTTAATGGGGACTAGCGAAGAGACCCAGTACTTC	CASSLMGTSEETQYF
TRBV28	.	.	TRBJ2-3	TGTGCCAGCTTTGGGGGTAGCACAGATACGCAGTATTTT	CASFGGSTDTQYF
TRBV29-1	.	.	TRBJ2-4	TGCAGCGTTGCCAGCGAGCCTCAAAACATTCAGTACTTC	CSVASEPQNIQYF
TRBV9	.	TRBD2	TRBJ2-1	TGTGCCAGCAGCGTAGGGAGCGGGAGCCACAATGAGCAGTTCTTC	CASSVGSGSHNEQFF
TRBV2	.	.	TRBJ2-6	TGTGCCAGCAGCTCTGGGGGGTGCGGGGCCAACGTCCTGACTTTC	CASSSGGCGANVLTF
TRBV5-6	.	TRBD2	TRBJ2-1	TGTGCCAGCAGCCCCTGGACTAGCGTAGGAAATGAGCAGTTCTTC	CASSPWTSVGNEQFF
TRBV4-1	.	.	TRBJ2-3	TGCGCCAGCAGCCAAGTTGGAGGGGGTTGGGGCACAGATACGCAGTATTTT	CASSQVGGGWGTDTQYF
TRBV30	.	TRBD2	TRBJ2-1	TGTGCCTGGAGCCCCGGACTAGCGGGAGGGTTTGTCCGTGAGCAGTTCTTC	CAWSPGLAGGFVREQFF
TRBV28	.	TRBD2	TRBJ2-3	TGTGCCAGCAGACCGGGACTAGCGGGAGGGAGCACAGATACGCAGTATTTT	CASRPGLAGGSTDTQYF